This is a list of T cell receptor beta chains from one sample in a study of T cell responses to AZD1222 COVID-19 vaccine. Only in-frame clones appear in the TCRdb table, and some are missing; sequencing was by immunoSEQ multiplex PCR. The table records 95,000 to 150,000 clones, approximately 92% of them present only once. The sequenced sample was peripheral blood, obtained on day 0 of AZD1222 vaccination. The receptors were sampled from an adult in good health. Both conserved end residues are part of each CDR3. D genes are given only for firm matches. Clone size is given for some rows only: seen once, a few or many times, or a class if the clone is expanded.

TRBV5-4	TRBD1	TRBJ2-2	NA	TGTGCGGGGGGACAGGGGGCCGGGGAGCTGTTTTTT	CAGGQGAGELFF
TRBV11-2	TRBD2	TRBJ2-7	NA	TGTGCCAGCACTCCCCCGGGACTAGTTCCCTCTGGGGCCTTCGAGCAGTACTTC	CASTPPGLVPSGAFEQYF
TRBV7-2	NA	TRBJ2-5	NA	TGTGCCAGCAGCCGGGGTGGCGTGGGGTTCGAGACCCAGTACTTC	CASSRGGVGFETQYF
TRBV2	NA	TRBJ1-5	NA	TGTGCCAGCAGAGAATTAGTGGGTGGCATTGGCAATCAGCCCCAGCATTTT	CASRELVGGIGNQPQHF
TRBV10-3	NA	TRBJ2-7	NA	TGTGCCATCCGGGAACAGGGCGGCGACGAGCAGTACTTC	CAIREQGGDEQYF
TRBV5-1	NA	TRBJ2-2	NA	TGCGCCAGCAGCTCCCCGGGGGCGGACACCGGGGAGCTGTTTTTT	CASSSPGADTGELFF
TRBV6-5	TRBD1	TRBJ2-7	NA	TGTGCCAGCAGTCGAGGACTTACAGGGGGGAACGAGCAGTACTTC	CASSRGLTGGNEQYF
TRBV9	NA	TRBJ1-4	NA	TGTGCCAGCAGCGTAGGAGGCAGAGGACTTGAAAAACTGTTTTTT	CASSVGGRGLEKLFF
TRBV2	TRBD1	TRBJ1-4	NA	TGTGCCAGCAGGGCCCGACAGGGACCTAATGAAAAACTGTTTTTT	CASRARQGPNEKLFF
TRBV6-4	NA	TRBJ2-7	NA	TGTGCCAGCAGCGAGGAGCCAGCCTACGAGCAGTACTTC	CASSEEPAYEQYF
TRBV28	TRBD1	TRBJ2-7	NA	TGTGCCAGCAGTACCCGGGACAGGCCTGCTTACGAGCAGTACTTC	CASSTRDRPAYEQYF
TRBV29-1	NA	TRBJ1-2	NA	TGCAGCGTTGAGGGGGGACCACCCCATGGCTACACCTTC	CSVEGGPPHGYTF
TRBV5-1	TRBD1	TRBJ1-1	NA	TGCGCCAGCAGCTTGGGACAGGGGAGTTTGAACACTGAAGCTTTCTTT	CASSLGQGSLNTEAFF
TRBV4-3	NA	TRBJ2-7	NA	TGCGCCAGCAGCCAAGTCGCTAGCGACTCCTACGAGCAGTACTTC	CASSQVASDSYEQYF
TRBV30	NA	TRBJ2-3	NA	TGTGCCTGGAGTGTAGTCGCGGGTAAGGGTTATGGCACAGATACGCAGTATTTT	CAWSVVAGKGYGTDTQYF
TRBV4-3	TRBD2	TRBJ2-3	NA	TGCGCCAGCAGCCAAGACGGGGAGGGTACGCAGTATTTT	CASSQDGEGTQYF
TRBV3-1/TRBV3-2	TRBD2	TRBJ2-1	NA	TGTGCCAGCAGCCAAAGCGGGGGGGCCCATAATGAGCAGTTCTTC	CASSQSGGAHNEQFF
TRBV27	TRBD2	TRBJ2-1	NA	TGTGCCAGCAGGAGGACTAGCGGGGGCTCCTCCTACAATGAGCAGTTCTTC	CASRRTSGGSSYNEQFF
TRBV6-5	NA	TRBJ2-5	NA	TGTGCCAGCAGTTACCACGGAGGGGGGGAGACCCAGTACTTC	CASSYHGGGETQYF
TRBV18	TRBD1	TRBJ2-7	NA	TGTGCCAGCGGGACAGGCGAATCCTACGAGCAGTACTTC	CASGTGESYEQYF
TRBV4-2	NA	TRBJ2-2	NA	TGTGCCAGCAGCCAAGAGATCGACACCGGGGAGCTGTTTTTT	CASSQEIDTGELFF
TRBV19	NA	TRBJ1-5	NA	TGTGCCAGTAGTAACCAGGGAATGAATCAGCCCCAGCATTTT	CASSNQGMNQPQHF
TRBV7-9	NA	TRBJ1-3	NA	TGTGCCAGCAGCGACGGGGGGTTAGGTGGAAACACCATATATTTT	CASSDGGLGGNTIYF
TRBV6-5	TRBD1	TRBJ2-7	NA	TGTGCCAGCAGTAAGGGACAGGGGGCCTACGAGCAGTACTTC	CASSKGQGAYEQYF
TRBV19	NA	TRBJ1-3	NA	TGTGCCAGTAGTATAGAAGACAGCTCTGGAAACACCATATATTTT	CASSIEDSSGNTIYF
TRBV11-2	TRBD1	TRBJ2-1	NA	TGTGCCAGCAGCTCACTAAGGGGGCCGGTGTTTGGAGAGCAGTTCTTC	CASSSLRGPVFGEQFF
TRBV7-2	TRBD1	TRBJ1-4	NA	TGTGCCAGCAGCCCGACAGGGAGTAATAATGAAAAACTGTTTTTT	CASSPTGSNNEKLFF
TRBV7-2	NA	TRBJ1-2	few	TGTGCCAGCAGTCTTAATGGGGACTATGGCTACACCTTC	CASSLNGDYGYTF
TRBV27	TRBD1	TRBJ1-4	NA	TGTGCCAGCAGTTTTCGCTACAGGGGGCGGAGTGAAAAACTGTTTTTT	CASSFRYRGRSEKLFF
TRBV5-4	TRBD1	TRBJ2-7	once	TGTGCCAGCAGCTTGATAGGACAGGGGGATCACGAGCAGTACTTC	CASSLIGQGDHEQYF
TRBV28	NA	TRBJ1-1	NA	TGTGCCAGCAGCTCCCCAGGTGAGAACACTGAAGCTTTCTTT	CASSSPGENTEAFF
TRBV18	NA	TRBJ2-7	NA	TGTGCCAGCTCACCTGGTCAGGGTGTCTACGAGCAGTACTTC	CASSPGQGVYEQYF
TRBV14	TRBD2	TRBJ2-7	NA	TGTGCCAGCAGCCAAGTTAGCGGGAGCCACGAGCAGTACTTC	CASSQVSGSHEQYF
TRBV7-8	NA	TRBJ1-4	few	TGTGCCAGCCACGGGGATAGAACTAATGAAAAACTGTTTTTT	CASHGDRTNEKLFF
TRBV9	NA	TRBJ1-6	few	TGTGCCAGCAGCGGTCGTGCCGGGGGGAATTCACCCCTCCACTTT	CASSGRAGGNSPLHF
TRBV28	NA	TRBJ2-1	NA	TGTGCCAGCAGTTTCCGGGCAGGGCTGGATGAGCAGTTCTTC	CASSFRAGLDEQFF
TRBV7-9	NA	TRBJ1-6	NA	TGTGCCAGCAGCTTAGCGCTGCTAGGGGGAGGGAATTCACCCCTCCACTTT	CASSLALLGGGNSPLHF
TRBV6-5	NA	TRBJ2-5	NA	TGTGCCAGCAGTTACTCGCGTGGGGCGAGAGAGACCCAGTACTTC	CASSYSRGARETQYF
TRBV28	NA	TRBJ2-7	NA	TGTGCCAGCATGCGGGGTGTAACCTACGAGCAGTACTTC	CASMRGVTYEQYF